Each of the 16 T cell receptor beta chains below was sequenced from the same sample in a study of CD8+ T cells in alopecia areata. Treatment here: oral pan-JAK inhibitor, 5-10 mg twice daily. RNA was isolated and reverse transcribed to cDNA, the sequencing template. Using immunoSEQ multiplex PCR, the repertoire was profiled, and TCRdb retains in-frame clones only, with some absent. This repertoire shows under 150,000 clones, approximately 57% found once; its top ten account for under 7.5%. The material was CD4+ T cells sorted from blood, obtained at week 4, from a patient treated with tofacitinib. These receptor sequences come from a human donor with alopecia areata.

This clone was counted between two and nine times. The V and J genes are TRBV18 and TRBJ2-5; D is ambiguous. V lost 2 bases and J 2 bases, leaving 6 bases between the germline ends. Germline lookup yields CDR1 KGHSH and CDR2 LQKENI. The CDR3 has 13 residues. CDR3 protein: CASSPGIQETQYF. The CDR3 DNA reads as TGTGCCAGCTCACCAGGGATTCAAGAGACCCAGTACTTC. Complete variable domain (other parts from reference TRBV18 and TRBJ2-5): NAGVMQNPRHLVRRRGQEARLRCSPMKGHSHVYWYRQLPEEGLKFMVYLQKENIIDESGMPKERFSAEFPKEGPSILRIQQVVRGDSAAYFCASSPGIQETQYFGPGTRLLVL.

This clone was detected only a few times. The genes are TRBV5-1 and TRBJ2-3; D gene uncertain. There are 14 residues in the CDR3. Germline CDR1 and CDR2: SGHRS and YFSETQ. With 2 bases removed from V and 6 bases from J, the gap between germline ends came to 13 bases. CDR3 DNA: TGCGCCAGCAGCTTTAATTCCTTCCTGGATACGCAGTATTTT. This gives the protein CASSFNSFLDTQYF.

J is TRBJ2-3 and V is TRBV9, with TRBD2 identical over 7 bases. J gave up 1 base and V 2 bases, and 4 bases lay outside the gene matches. Per germline, CDR1 SGDLS and CDR2 YYNGEE. This CDR3 comprises 15 residues. The CDR3 here is CASSVRGLGTDTQYF. The DNA of the CDR3 is TGTGCCAGCAGCGTCCGAGGACTAGGCACAGATACGCAGTATTTT.

The gene calls are TRBV7-2 and TRBJ2-5, with TRBD2 matching 8 bases. In germline, CDR1 is SGHTA, CDR2 FQGNSA. The V segment lost 3 bases and the J segment 3 bases; nucleotides outside the gene matches: 12. This CDR3 has 17 amino acids. This CDR3 is CASSFGGAGGAEETQYF. The CDR3 bases are TGTGCCAGCAGCTTCGGGGGTGCGGGGGGCGCCGAAGAGACCCAGTACTTC.

The rearrangement uses TRBV6-5 and TRBJ2-1; 7 bases are shared with TRBD2. CDR1 MNHEY and CDR2 SVGAGI come from the germline V gene. The ends lost 5 bases at V and 0 bases at J; junction bases unmatched: 1. This CDR3 comprises 14 residues. The CDR3 sequence: CASSVAGSYNEQFF. The DNA of the CDR3 is TGTGCCAGCAGTGTAGCGGGCTCCTACAATGAGCAGTTCTTC.

The chain is built from TRBV2 and TRBJ1-1; no reliable D call. V shed 6 bases and J shed 5 bases, with 22 bases lying between them. The germline V gene encodes CDR1 SNHLY and CDR2 FYNNEI. The CDR3 runs to 16 residues. CDR3 in amino acids: CASSARWVAGRTEAFF. Written as DNA, the CDR3 is TGTGCCAGCAGCGCAAGATGGGTGGCCGGGAGGACTGAAGCTTTCTTT.

A note on this clone: Other nucleotide sequences in the sample specify the same CDR3. The chain joins TRBV2 to TRBJ2-7; D is tentatively TRBD1 or TRBD2 (5 bases each). This CDR3 contains 13 residues. V gave up 6 bases and J gave up 4 bases, with 13 bases separating them. Germline CDR1 and CDR2: SNHLY and FYNNEI. CDR3 protein: CASRGDGAYEQYF. In nucleotides, the CDR3 is TGTGCCAGCAGAGGGGACGGCGCTTACGAGCAGTACTTC.

The rearrangement joins TRBV30 to TRBJ1-5; D is ambiguous. The CDR3 totals 13 residues. Trimming took off 3 bases at V and 9 bases at J, with 15 bases between the two ends. Germline CDR1 is GTSNPN and CDR2 is SVGIG (reference sequence). The CDR3 region is CAWSEGGATPQHF. In DNA, the CDR3 is TGTGCCTGGAGCGAGGGCGGCGCGACGCCCCAGCATTTT.

The chain joins TRBV6-5 to TRBJ2-5; D might be TRBD2 (6 bases). This CDR3 spans 12 amino acids. With 6 bases removed from V and 5 bases from J, the gap between germline ends came to 10 bases. Germline CDR1 is MNHEY and CDR2 is SVGAGI. CDR3 sequence: CASSRGSETQYF. The DNA of the CDR3 is TGTGCCAGCAGCCGGGGGAGCGAGACCCAGTACTTC.

The chain has TRBV29-1 and TRBJ2-1, with D possibly TRBD1 on 6 matching bases. Germline V CDR1 and CDR2: SQVTM, ANQGSEA. V lost 6 bases, J lost 15 bases, and 18 bases lay in between. CDR3 length: 11 amino acids. The CDR3 sequence: CSVFAQGKSFF. The CDR3 bases are TGCAGCGTGTTTGCCCAGGGGAAGTCGTTCTTC.

The chain uses TRBV7-9 and TRBJ2-4; D unresolved. Germline CDR1 is SEHNR and CDR2 is FQNEAQ (reference sequence). This CDR3 region has 14 residues. V lost 1 base and J 1 base, leaving 5 bases between the germline ends. The CDR3 bases are TGTGCCAGCAGCTTAGGGTGGGCCAAAAACATTCAGTACTTC. Protein: CASSLGWAKNIQYF.

V usage is TRBV2 and J usage is TRBJ1-4; weak D call: TRBD1 (5 bases). Per the germline V gene, CDR1 is SNHLY and CDR2 is FYNNEI. There are 13 residues in the CDR3. The V and J ends lost 8 bases and 11 bases respectively, with 18 bases between them. As DNA, the CDR3 is TGTGCCAGCCAAACACAGGCCGCGGAGAAACTGTTTTTT. This encodes CASQTQAAEKLFF.

The chain combines TRBV30 with TRBJ1-2, with a possible D match to TRBD1 (6 bases). This CDR3 has 16 amino acids. The V end was cut by 0 bases, the J end by 4 bases, with 18 bases between. Germline V gene data show CDR1 as GTSNPN and CDR2 as SVGIG (reference sequence). Written as DNA, the CDR3 is TGTGCCTGGAGTGTACTCAGGGGTAGGAAAGGCTATGGCTACACCTTC. Translation gives CAWSVLRGRKGYGYTF.

This clone was recorded a few times. The J gene is TRBJ2-4, the V gene TRBV9; 13 nucleotides agree with TRBD2. Trimming took 4 bases from V and 0 from J; bases not matched to a gene: 4. Per germline, CDR1 SGDLS and CDR2 YYNGEE. The CDR3 covers 17 residues. CDR3: CASSPGTSGIAKNIQYF. The CDR3 DNA sequence: TGTGCCAGCAGCCCGGGGACTAGCGGGATAGCCAAAAACATTCAGTACTTC. Filled out from reference TRBV9 and TRBJ2-4, the complete variable domain reads DSGVTQTPKHLITATGQRVTLRCSPRSGDLSVYWYQQSLDQGLQFLIQYYNGEERAKGNILERFSAQQFPDLHSELNLSSLELGDSALYFCASSPGTSGIAKNIQYFGAGTRLSVL.

The chain combines TRBV5-4 with TRBJ1-2; the match to TRBD1 covers 9 bases. Germline values: CDR1 SGHNT, CDR2 YYREEE (reference sequence). CDR3 size: 13 residues. With V trimmed by 4 bases and J by 8 bases, 6 bases remained unmatched. The CDR3 nucleotides are TGTGCCAGCAGCGTCGACAGGGGGGGAGGCTACACCTTC. It specifies CASSVDRGGGYTF.

This clone was seen only a few times. The chain couples TRBV9 to TRBJ2-3; 10 bases fit TRBD2. V shed 4 bases and J 3 bases; nucleotides not matched to a gene: 8. CDR1 is SGDLS, CDR2 YYNGEE, per germline. The CDR3 length is 16 residues. The DNA of the CDR3 is TGTGCCAGCAGCACTTCCGGGACTAGCGATACAGATACGCAGTATTTT. This gives the protein CASSTSGTSDTDTQYF.